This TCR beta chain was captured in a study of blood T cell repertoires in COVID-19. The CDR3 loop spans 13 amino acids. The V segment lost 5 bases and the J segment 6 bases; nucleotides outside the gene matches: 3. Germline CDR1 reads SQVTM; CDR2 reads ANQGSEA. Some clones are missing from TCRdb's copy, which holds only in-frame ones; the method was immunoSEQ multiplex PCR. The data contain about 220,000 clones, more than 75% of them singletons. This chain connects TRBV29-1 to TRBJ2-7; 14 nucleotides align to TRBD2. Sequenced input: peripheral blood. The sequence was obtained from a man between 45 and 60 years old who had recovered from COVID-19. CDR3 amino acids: CSVRTSGRFEQYF. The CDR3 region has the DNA TGCAGCGTTCGGACTAGCGGGAGGTTCGAGCAGTACTTC.